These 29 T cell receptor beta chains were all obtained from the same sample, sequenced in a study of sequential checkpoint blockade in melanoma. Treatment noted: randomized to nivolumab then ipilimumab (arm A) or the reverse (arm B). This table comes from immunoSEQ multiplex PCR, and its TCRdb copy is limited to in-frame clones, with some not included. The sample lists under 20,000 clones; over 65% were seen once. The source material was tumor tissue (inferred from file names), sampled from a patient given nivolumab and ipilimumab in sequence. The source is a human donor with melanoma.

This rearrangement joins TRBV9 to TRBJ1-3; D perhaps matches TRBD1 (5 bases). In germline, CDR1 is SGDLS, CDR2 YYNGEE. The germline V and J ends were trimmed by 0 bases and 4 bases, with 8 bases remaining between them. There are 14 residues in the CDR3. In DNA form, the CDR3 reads TGTGCCAGCAGCGTAGTAGCAGGGGGAAACACCATATATTTT. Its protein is CASSVVAGGNTIYF.

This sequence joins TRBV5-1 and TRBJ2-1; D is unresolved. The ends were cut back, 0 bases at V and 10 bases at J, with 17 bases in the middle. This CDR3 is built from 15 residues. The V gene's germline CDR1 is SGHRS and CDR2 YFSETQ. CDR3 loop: CASSLGRSWGGEQFF. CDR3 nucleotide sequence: TGCGCCAGCAGCTTGGGCAGGTCCTGGGGTGGGGAGCAGTTCTTC.

CDR3 in amino acids: CASSLWDTLVGNEQYF. The CDR3 DNA reads TGTGCCAGCAGCTTATGGGATACCCTCGTCGGAAACGAGCAGTACTTC. The rearrangement uses TRBV5-5 and TRBJ2-7; D is undetermined. This CDR3 has 16 residues. The V gene's germline CDR1 is SGHKS and CDR2 YYEKEE (reference sequence). V was pared by 2 bases and J by 5 bases, with 20 bases between.

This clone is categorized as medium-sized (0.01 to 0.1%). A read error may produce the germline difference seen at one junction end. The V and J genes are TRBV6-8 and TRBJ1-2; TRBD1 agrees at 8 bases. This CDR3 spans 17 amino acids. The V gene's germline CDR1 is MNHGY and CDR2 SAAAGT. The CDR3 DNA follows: TGTGCCAGCAGTGACTCAATCAGGGACAGGACGTCCTATGGCTACACCTTC. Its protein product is CASSDSIRDRTSYGYTF.

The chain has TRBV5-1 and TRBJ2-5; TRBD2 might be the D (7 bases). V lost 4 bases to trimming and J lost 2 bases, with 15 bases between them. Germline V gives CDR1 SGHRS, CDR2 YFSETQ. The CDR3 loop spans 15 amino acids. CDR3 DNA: TGCGCCAGCAGCCCGCTCGGGGGGCGACAAGAGACCCAGTACTTC. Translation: CASSPLGGRQETQYF.

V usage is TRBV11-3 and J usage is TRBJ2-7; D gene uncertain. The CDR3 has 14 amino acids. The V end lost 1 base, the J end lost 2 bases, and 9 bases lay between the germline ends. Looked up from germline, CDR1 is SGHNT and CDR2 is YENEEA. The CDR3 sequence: CASSLVSGPYEQYF. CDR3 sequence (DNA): TGTGCCAGCAGCTTAGTTTCCGGCCCCTACGAGCAGTACTTC.

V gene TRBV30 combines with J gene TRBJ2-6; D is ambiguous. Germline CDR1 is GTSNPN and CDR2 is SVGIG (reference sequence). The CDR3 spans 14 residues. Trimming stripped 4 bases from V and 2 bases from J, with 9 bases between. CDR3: CAWIPGAGANVLTF. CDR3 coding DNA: TGTGCCTGGATCCCGGGCGCTGGGGCCAACGTCCTGACTTTC.

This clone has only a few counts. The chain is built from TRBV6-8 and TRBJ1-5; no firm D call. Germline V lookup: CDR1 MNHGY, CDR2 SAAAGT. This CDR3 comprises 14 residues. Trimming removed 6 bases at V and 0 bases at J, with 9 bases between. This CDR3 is CASRNIHSNQPQHF. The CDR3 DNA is TGTGCCAGCAGAAACATCCATAGCAATCAGCCCCAGCATTTT.

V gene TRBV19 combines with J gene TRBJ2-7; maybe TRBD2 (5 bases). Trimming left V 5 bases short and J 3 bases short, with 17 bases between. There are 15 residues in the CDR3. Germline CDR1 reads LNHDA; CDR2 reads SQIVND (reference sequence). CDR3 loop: CASSATSGVLYEQYF. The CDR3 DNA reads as TGTGCCAGTAGTGCCACCAGCGGAGTCCTCTACGAGCAGTACTTC.

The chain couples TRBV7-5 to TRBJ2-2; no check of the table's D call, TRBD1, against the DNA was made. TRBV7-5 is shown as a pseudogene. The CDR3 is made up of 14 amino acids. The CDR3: CASILQGDTGELFF. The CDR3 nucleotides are TGTGCCAGCATCTTGCAGGGGGACACCGGGGAGCTGTTTTTT.

The CDR3 DNA sequence: TGTGCCAGCAGCTTGAAGCGGGGGGGCACAGATACGCAGTATTTT. It translates to CASSLKRGGTDTQYF. The rearrangement uses TRBV11-3 and TRBJ2-3; 9 nucleotides align to TRBD2. Germline CDR1 is SGHNT and CDR2 is YENEEA. V lost 3 bases to trimming and J lost 1 base; unmatched junction nucleotides: 2. This CDR3 contains 15 residues.

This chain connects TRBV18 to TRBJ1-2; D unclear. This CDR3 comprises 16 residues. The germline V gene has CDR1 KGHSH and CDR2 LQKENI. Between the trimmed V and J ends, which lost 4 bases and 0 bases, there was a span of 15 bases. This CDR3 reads CASSQGQQLPNYGYTF. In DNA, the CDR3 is TGTGCCAGCTCACAGGGCCAACAGCTACCTAACTATGGCTACACCTTC.

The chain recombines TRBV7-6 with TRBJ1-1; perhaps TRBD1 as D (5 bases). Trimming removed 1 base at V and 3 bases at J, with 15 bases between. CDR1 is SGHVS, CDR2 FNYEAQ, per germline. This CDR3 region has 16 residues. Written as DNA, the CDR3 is TGTGCCAGCAGCTTAGGTGGTCATCTAGGGGACACTGAAGCTTTCTTT. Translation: CASSLGGHLGDTEAFF.

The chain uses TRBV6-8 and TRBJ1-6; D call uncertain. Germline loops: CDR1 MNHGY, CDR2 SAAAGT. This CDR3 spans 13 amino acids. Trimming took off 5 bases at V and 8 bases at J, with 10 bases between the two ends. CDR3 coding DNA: TGTGCCAGCAGTGTCCTGGATGATTCACCCCTCCACTTT. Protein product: CASSVLDDSPLHF.

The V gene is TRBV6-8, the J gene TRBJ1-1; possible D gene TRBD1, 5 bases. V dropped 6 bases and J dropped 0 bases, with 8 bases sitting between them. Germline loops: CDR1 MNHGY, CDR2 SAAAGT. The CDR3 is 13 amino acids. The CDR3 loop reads CASRGALNTEAFF. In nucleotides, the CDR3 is TGTGCCAGCAGAGGGGCTTTGAACACTGAAGCTTTCTTT.

The CDR3 loop reads CASSLLMGSLNYGYTF. The DNA of the CDR3 is TGCGCCAGCAGCCTCCTGATGGGGAGTCTCAACTATGGCTACACCTTC. V is TRBV5-1 and J is TRBJ1-2, with D unclear. In germline, CDR1 is SGHRS, CDR2 YFSETQ. V was trimmed by 4 bases and J by 2 bases, leaving 18 bases between them. The CDR3 is made up of 16 amino acids.

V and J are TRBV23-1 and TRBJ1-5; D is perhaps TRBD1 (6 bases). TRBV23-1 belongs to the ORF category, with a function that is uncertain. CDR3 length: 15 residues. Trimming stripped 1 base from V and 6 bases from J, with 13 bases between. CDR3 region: CASSQFWDTGQPQHF. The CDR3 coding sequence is TGCGCCAGCAGTCAATTTTGGGACACTGGTCAGCCCCAGCATTTT.

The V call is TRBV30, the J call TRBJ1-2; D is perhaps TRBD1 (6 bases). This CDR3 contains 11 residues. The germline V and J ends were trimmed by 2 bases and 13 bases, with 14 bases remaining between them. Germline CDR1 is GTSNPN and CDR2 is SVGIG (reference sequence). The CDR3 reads CAWSLGGAGTF. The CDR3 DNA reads TGTGCCTGGAGTCTCGGGGGCGCCGGCACCTTC.

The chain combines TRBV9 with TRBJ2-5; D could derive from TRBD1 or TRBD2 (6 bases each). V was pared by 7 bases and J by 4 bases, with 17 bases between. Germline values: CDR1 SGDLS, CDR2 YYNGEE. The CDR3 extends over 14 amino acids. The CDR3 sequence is CASSKGGLRETQYF. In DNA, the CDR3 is TGTGCCAGCTCCAAAGGGGGGCTAAGAGAGACCCAGTACTTC.

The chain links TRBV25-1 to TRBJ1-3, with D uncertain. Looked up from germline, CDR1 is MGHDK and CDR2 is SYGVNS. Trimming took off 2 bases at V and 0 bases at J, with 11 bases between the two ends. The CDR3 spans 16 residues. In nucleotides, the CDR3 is TGTGCCAGCAGTGAAGCGGTACCGCGCTCTGGAAACACCATATATTTT. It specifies CASSEAVPRSGNTIYF.

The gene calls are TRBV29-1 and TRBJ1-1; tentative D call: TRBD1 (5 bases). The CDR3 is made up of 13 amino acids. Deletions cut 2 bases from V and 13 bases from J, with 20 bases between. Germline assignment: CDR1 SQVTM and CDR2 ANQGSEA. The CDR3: CSVEQGSAPRVFF. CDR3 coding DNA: TGCAGCGTTGAACAGGGTTCGGCGCCGAGGGTTTTCTTT. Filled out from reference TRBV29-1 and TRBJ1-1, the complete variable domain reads SAVISQKPSRDICQRGTSLTIQCQVDSQVTMMFWYRQQPGQSLTLIATANQGSEATYESGFVIDKFPISRPNLTFSTLTVSNMSPEDSSIYLCSVEQGSAPRVFFGQGTRLTVV.

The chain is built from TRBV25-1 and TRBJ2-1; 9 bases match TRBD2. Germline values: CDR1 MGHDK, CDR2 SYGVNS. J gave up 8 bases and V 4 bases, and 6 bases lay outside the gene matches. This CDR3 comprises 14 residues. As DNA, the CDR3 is TGTGCCAGCAGTGCTCAGCGGGAGGTGGATGAGCAGTTCTTC. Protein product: CASSAQREVDEQFF.

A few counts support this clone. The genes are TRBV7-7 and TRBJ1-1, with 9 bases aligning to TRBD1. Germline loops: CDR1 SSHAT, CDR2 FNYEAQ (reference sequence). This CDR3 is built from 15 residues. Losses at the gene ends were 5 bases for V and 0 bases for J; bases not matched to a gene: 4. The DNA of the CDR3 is TGTGCCAGCAGCCATAGACAGGGGGTGAACACTGAAGCTTTCTTT. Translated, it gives CASSHRQGVNTEAFF.

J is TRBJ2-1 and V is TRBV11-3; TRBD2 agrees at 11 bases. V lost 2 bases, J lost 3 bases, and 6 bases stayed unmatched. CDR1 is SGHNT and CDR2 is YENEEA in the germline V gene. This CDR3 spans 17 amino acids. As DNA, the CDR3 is TGTGCCAGCAGCTTAAATGCCGGGACTAGCGGCTACAATGAGCAGTTCTTC. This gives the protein CASSLNAGTSGYNEQFF. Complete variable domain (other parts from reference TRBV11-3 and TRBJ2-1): EAGVVQSPRYKIIEKKQPVAFWCNPISGHNTLYWYLQNLGQGPELLIRYENEEAVDDSQLPKDRFSAERLKGVDSTLKIQPAELGDSAVYLCASSLNAGTSGYNEQFFGPGTRLTVL.

The DNA for the CDR3 is TGTGCCAGCAGCCAAGATTACAGGGGTCCTGGAAACACCATATATTTT. It yields the protein CASSQDYRGPGNTIYF. The chain uses TRBV14 and TRBJ1-3; TRBD1 agrees at 7 bases. Losses at the gene ends were 0 bases for V and 2 bases for J; bases not matched to a gene: 4. This CDR3 comprises 16 residues. The germline V gene has CDR1 SGHDN and CDR2 FVKESK.

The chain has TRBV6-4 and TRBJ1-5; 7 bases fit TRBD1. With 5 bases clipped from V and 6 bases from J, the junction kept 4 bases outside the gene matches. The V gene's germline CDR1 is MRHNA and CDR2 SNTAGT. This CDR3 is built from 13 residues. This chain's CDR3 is CASSTTGRQPQHF. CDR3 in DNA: TGTGCCAGCAGTACGACAGGGCGTCAGCCCCAGCATTTT.

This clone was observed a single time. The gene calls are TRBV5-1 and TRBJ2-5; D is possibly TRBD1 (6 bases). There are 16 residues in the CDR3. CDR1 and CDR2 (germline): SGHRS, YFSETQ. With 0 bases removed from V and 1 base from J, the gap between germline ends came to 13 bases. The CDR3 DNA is TGCGCCAGCAGCTTGGGGACGCTGGGGGCCCAAGAGACCCAGTACTTC. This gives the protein CASSLGTLGAQETQYF. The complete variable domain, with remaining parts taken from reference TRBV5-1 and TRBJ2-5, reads KAGVTQTPRYLIKTRGQQVTLSCSPISGHRSVSWYQQTPGQGLQFLFEYFSETQRNKGNFPGRFSGRQFSNSRSEMNVSTLELGDSALYLCASSLGTLGAQETQYFGPGTRLLVL.

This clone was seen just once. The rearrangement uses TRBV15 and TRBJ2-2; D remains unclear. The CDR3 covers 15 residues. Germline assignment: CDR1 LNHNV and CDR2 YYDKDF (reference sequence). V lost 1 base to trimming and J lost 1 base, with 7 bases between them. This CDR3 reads CATSRVQENTGELFF. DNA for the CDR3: TGTGCCACCAGCAGAGTGCAGGAGAACACCGGGGAGCTGTTTTTT.

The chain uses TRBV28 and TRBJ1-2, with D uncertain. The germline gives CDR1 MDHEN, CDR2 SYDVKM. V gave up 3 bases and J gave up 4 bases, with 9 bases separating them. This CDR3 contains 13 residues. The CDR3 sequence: CASSFGSLYGYTF. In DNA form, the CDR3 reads TGTGCCAGCAGTTTCGGCAGCCTCTATGGCTACACCTTC.